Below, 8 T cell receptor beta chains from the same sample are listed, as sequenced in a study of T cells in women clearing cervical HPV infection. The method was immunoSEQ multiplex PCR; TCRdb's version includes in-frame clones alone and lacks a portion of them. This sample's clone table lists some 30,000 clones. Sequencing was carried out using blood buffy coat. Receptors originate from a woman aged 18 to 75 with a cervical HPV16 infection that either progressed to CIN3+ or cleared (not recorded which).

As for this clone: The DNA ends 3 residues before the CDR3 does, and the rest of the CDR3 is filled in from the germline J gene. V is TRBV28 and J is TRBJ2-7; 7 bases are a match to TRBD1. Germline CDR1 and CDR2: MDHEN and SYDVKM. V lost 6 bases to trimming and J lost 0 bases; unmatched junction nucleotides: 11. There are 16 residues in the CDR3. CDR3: CASRTLQGKNSYEQYF. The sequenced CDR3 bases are TGTGCCAGCAGAACACTACAGGGGAAAAACTCCTACGAG.

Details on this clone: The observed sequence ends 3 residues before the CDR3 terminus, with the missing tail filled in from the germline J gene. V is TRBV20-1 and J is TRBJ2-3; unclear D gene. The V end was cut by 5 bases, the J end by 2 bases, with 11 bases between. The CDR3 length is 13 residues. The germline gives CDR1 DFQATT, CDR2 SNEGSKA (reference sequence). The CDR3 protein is CSADPDNTDTQYF. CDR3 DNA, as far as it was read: TGCAGTGCTGACCCAGACAACACAGATACG.

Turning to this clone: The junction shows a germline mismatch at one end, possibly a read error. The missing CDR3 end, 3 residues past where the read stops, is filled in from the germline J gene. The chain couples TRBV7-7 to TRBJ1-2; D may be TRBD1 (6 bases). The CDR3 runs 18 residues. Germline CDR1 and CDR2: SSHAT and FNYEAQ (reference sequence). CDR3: CASSLGGLAGTPQETYTF. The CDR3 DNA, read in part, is TGTGCTAGCAGCTTAGGGGGTCTAGCGGGAACACCCCAAGAGACC.

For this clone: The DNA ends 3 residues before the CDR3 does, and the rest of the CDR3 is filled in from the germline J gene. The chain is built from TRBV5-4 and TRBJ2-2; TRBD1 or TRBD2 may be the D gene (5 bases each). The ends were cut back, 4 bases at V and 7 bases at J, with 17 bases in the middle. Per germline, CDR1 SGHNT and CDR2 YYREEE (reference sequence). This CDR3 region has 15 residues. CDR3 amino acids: CASSRARGDGGELFF. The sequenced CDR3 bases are TGTGCCAGCAGCAGGGCGAGGGGCGATGGCGGGGAG.

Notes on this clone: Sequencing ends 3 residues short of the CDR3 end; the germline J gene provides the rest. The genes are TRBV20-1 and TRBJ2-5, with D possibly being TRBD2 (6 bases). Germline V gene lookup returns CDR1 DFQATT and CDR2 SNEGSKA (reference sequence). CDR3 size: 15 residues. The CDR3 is CSARITGTSQYTQYF. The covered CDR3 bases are TGCAGTGCTAGAATAACCGGGACTTCCCAGTATACC.

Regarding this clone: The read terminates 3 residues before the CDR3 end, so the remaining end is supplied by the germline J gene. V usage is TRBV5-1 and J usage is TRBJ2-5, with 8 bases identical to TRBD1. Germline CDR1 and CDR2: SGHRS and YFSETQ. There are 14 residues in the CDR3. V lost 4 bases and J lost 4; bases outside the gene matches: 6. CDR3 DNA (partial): TGCGCCAGCAGCACCTCAACAGGGGGAGAGACC. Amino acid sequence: CASSTSTGGET. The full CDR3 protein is CASSTSTGGETQYF.

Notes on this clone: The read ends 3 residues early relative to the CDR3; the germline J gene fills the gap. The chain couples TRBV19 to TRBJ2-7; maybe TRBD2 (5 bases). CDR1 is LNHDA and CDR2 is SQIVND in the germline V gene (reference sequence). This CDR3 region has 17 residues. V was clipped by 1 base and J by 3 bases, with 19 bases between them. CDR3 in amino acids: CASSIVSTSGLFYEQYF. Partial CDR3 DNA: TGTGCCAGTAGTATAGTCTCTACAAGCGGATTATTCTACGAG.

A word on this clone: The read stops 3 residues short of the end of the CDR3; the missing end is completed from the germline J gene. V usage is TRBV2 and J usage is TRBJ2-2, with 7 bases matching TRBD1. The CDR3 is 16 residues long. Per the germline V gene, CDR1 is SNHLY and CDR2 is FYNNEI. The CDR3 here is CASSEVPPGQSSPLFF. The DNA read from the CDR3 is TGTGCCAGCAGTGAGGTTCCACCGGGACAGAGTTCACCG. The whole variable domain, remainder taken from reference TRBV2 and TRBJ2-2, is EPEVTQTPSHQVTQMGQEVILRCVPISNHLYFYWYRQILGQKVEFLVSFYNNEISEKSEIFDDQFSVERPDGSNFTLKIRSTKLEDSAMYFCASSEVPPGQSSPLFFGEGSRLTVL.